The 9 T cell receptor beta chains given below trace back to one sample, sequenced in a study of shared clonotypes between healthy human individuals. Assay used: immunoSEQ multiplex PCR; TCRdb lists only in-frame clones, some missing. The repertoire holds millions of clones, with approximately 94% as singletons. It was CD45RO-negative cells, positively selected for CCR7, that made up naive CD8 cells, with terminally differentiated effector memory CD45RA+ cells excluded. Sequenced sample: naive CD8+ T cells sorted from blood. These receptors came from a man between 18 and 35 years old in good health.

This CDR3 reads CASSFDWNNEQFF. As DNA, the CDR3 is TGTGCCAGCAGTTTTGACTGGAACAATGAGCAGTTCTTC. The chain couples TRBV6-6 to TRBJ2-1; no clear D. With 4 bases removed from V and 5 bases from J, the gap between germline ends came to 9 bases. Per germline, CDR1 MNHNY and CDR2 SVGAGI (reference sequence). There are 13 residues in the CDR3.

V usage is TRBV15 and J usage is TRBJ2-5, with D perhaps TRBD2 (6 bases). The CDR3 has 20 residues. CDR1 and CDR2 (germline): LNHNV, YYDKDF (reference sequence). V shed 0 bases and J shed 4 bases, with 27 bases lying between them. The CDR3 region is CATSRDTSVSLAGSRETQYF. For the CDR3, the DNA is TGTGCCACCAGCAGAGATACCTCGGTATCACTAGCCGGCTCGAGAGAGACCCAGTACTTC.

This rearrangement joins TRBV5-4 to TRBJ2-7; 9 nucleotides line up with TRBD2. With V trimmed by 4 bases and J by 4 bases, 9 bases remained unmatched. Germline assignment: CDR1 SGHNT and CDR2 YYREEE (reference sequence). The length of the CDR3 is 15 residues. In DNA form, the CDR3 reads TGTGCCAGCAGCCCGAGGTCTAGCGGGACATACGAGCAGTACTTC. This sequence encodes CASSPRSSGTYEQYF.

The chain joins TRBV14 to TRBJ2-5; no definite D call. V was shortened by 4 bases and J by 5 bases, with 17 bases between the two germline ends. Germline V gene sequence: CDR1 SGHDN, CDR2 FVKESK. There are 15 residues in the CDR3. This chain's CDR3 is CASSLPSGRWETQYF. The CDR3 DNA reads TGTGCCAGCAGCCTTCCTTCCGGCAGGTGGGAGACCCAGTACTTC. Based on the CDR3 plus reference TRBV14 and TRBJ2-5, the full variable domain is EAGVTQFPSHSVIEKGQTVTLRCDPISGHDNLYWYRRVMGKEIKFLLHFVKESKQDESGMPNNRFLAERTGGTYSTLKVQPAELEDSGVYFCASSLPSGRWETQYFGPGTRLLVL.

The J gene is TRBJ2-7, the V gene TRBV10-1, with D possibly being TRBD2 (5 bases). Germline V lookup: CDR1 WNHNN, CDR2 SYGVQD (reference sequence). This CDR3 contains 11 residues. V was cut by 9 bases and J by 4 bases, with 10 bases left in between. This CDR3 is CARGLAYEQYF. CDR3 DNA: TGCGCCAGAGGACTTGCATACGAGCAGTACTTC.

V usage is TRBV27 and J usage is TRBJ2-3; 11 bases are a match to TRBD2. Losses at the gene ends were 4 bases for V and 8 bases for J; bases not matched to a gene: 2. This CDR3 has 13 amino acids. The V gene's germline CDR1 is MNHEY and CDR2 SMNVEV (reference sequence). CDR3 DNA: TGTGCCAGCAGTTCCCTAGCGGGGGGTACGCAGTATTTT. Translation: CASSSLAGGTQYF.

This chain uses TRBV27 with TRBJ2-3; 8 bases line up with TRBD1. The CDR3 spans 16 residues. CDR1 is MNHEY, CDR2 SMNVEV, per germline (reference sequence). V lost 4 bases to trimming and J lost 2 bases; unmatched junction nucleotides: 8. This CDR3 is CASSWQGAILTDTQYF. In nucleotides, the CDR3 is TGTGCCAGCAGTTGGCAGGGGGCGATTCTCACAGATACGCAGTATTTT.

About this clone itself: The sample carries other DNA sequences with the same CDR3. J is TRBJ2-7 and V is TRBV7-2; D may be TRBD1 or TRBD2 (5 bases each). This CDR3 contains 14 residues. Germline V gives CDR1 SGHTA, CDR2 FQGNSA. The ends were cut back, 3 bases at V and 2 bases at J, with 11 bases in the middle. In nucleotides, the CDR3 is TGTGCCAGCAGCTTCCGGGACGGAACCTACGAGCAGTACTTC. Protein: CASSFRDGTYEQYF.

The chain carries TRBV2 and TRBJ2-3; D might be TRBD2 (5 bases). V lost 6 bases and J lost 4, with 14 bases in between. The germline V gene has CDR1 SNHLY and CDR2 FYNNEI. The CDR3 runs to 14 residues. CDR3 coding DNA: TGTGCCAGCAGGGCCGGAGGCGAGGCAGATACGCAGTATTTT. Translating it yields CASRAGGEADTQYF.